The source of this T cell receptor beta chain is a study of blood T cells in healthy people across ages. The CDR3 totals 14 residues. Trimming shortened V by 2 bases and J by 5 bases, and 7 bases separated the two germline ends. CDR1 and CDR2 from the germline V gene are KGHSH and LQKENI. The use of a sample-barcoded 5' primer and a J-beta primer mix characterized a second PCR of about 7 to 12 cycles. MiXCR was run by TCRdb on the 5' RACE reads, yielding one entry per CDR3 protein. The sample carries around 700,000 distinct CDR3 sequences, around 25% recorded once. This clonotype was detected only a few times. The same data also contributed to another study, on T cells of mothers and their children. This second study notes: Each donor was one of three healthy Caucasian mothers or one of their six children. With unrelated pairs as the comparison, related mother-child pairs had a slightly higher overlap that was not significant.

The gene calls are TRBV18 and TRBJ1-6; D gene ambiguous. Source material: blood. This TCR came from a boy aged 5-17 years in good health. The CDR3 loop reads CASSPKSDNSPLHF. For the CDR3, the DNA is TGTGCCAGCTCACCAAAGTCAGATAATTCACCCCTCCACTTT.